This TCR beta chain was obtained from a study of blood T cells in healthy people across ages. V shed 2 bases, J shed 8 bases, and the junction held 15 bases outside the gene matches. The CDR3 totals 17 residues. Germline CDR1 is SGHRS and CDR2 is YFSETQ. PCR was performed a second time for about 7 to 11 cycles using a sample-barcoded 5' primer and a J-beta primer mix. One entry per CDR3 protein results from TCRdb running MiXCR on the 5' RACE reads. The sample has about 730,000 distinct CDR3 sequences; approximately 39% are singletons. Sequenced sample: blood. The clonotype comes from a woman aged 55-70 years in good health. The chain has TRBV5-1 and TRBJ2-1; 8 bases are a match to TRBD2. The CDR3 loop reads CASSLQMKGPAGDEQFF. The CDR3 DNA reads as TGCGCCAGCAGCTTACAAATGAAGGGGCCAGCGGGGGATGAGCAGTTCTTC.